The 27 T cell receptor beta chains below come from one sample, sequenced in a study of OX40 agonist ivuxolimab in advanced cancers. Clones were read by immunoSEQ multiplex PCR, and TCRdb kept only the in-frame ones, dropping some. The data show tens of thousands of clones, with 80% to 90% seen just once and more than 0.8% held by the top ten. The source was CD4+ or CD8+ T cells sorted from blood, collected in a trial of the OX40 agonist ivuxolimab. These receptors were obtained from an adult with an advanced solid tumor such as melanoma, head and neck, liver or kidney cancer.

This chain joins TRBV5-6 and TRBJ1-5, with D hard to call. Trimming stripped 0 bases from V and 3 bases from J, with 10 bases between. Germline V gives CDR1 SGHDT, CDR2 YYEEEE. The CDR3 covers 15 residues. The CDR3 sequence is CASSLGALINQPQHF. The CDR3 nucleotides read TGTGCCAGCAGCTTGGGGGCGTTGATCAATCAGCCCCAGCATTTT.

The chain employs TRBV11-2 and TRBJ2-5; D not resolved. CDR3 length: 12 amino acids. The germline V gene encodes CDR1 SGHAT and CDR2 FQNNGV. Trimming left V 5 bases short and J 1 base short, with 5 bases between. The CDR3 DNA reads TGTGCCAGCAGCCAGCCCCAAGAGACCCAGTACTTC. Translation: CASSQPQETQYF.

The chain is built from TRBV5-1 and TRBJ2-1; no reliable D call. The CDR3 extends over 16 amino acids. Germline lookup yields CDR1 SGHRS and CDR2 YFSETQ. V lost 0 bases, J lost 1 base, and 11 bases lay in between. CDR3 nucleotide sequence: TGCGCCAGCAGCTTGGCGCGCGTGGGGTCCTACAATGAGCAGTTCTTC. As protein: CASSLARVGSYNEQFF.

This clone has only one observation. The chain links TRBV28 to TRBJ2-2, with D unclear. The germline V gene has CDR1 MDHEN and CDR2 SYDVKM. The CDR3 is made up of 12 amino acids. V shed 8 bases and J shed 2 bases, with 6 bases lying between them. Here the CDR3 reads CASDGNTGELFF. The CDR3 DNA reads TGTGCCAGCGACGGAAACACCGGGGAGCTGTTTTTT.

This clone has only one observation. The chain couples TRBV2 to TRBJ2-3; 8 nucleotides line up with TRBD2. The CDR3 is 14 amino acids. The V gene's germline CDR1 is SNHLY and CDR2 FYNNEI. The V gene end was trimmed by 10 bases and the J gene end by 1 base; junction bases not matched to a gene: 7. This CDR3 reads CATERERGTDTQYF. In DNA, the CDR3 is TGTGCCACCGAGCGGGAGAGGGGCACAGATACGCAGTATTTT.

This chain links TRBV7-9 with TRBJ2-7; 7 bases align to TRBD2. Unmatched junction bases numbered 4, after V lost 1 base and J lost 7 bases. This CDR3 has 13 residues. In germline, CDR1 is SEHNR, CDR2 FQNEAQ (reference sequence). The CDR3 loop reads CASSLGSGREQYF. Here the CDR3 DNA reads TGTGCCAGCAGCTTAGGTTCCGGGAGGGAGCAGTACTTC.

V and J are TRBV10-3 and TRBJ2-3, with D perhaps TRBD2 (6 bases). The CDR3 covers 13 residues. Trimming removed 7 bases at V and 5 bases at J, with 13 bases between. Germline V gene data show CDR1 as ENHRY and CDR2 as SYGVKD. The CDR3 nucleotides are TGTGCCATCACCCCGGCGGGGAGAGATACGCAGTATTTT. Protein sequence: CAITPAGRDTQYF.

This sequence joins TRBV7-9 and TRBJ2-1; D is ambiguous. Germline lookup yields CDR1 SEHNR and CDR2 FQNEAQ (reference sequence). Trimming removed 4 bases from V and 0 bases from J, with 19 bases in between. This CDR3 spans 18 amino acids. CDR3 amino acids: CASSSPRRQRSSYNEQFF. DNA for the CDR3: TGTGCCAGCAGCTCCCCTCGACGTCAACGTAGCTCCTACAATGAGCAGTTCTTC.

This rearrangement joins TRBV5-1 to TRBJ2-7, with 8 bases matching TRBD1. The V gene end was trimmed by 3 bases and the J gene end by 6 bases; junction bases not matched to a gene: 8. The CDR3 has 14 residues. CDR1 SGHRS and CDR2 YFSETQ come from the germline V gene. For the CDR3, the DNA is TGCGCCAGCAGCTCATCCGGGACAGGACTCGAGCAGTACTTC. The encoded protein is CASSSSGTGLEQYF. Combining the CDR3 with reference TRBV5-1 and TRBJ2-7 gives the whole variable domain KAGVTQTPRYLIKTRGQQVTLSCSPISGHRSVSWYQQTPGQGLQFLFEYFSETQRNKGNFPGRFSGRQFSNSRSEMNVSTLELGDSALYLCASSSSGTGLEQYFGPGTRLTVT.

The V gene is TRBV6-1, the J gene TRBJ2-2; D remains ambiguous. Trimming took 7 bases from V and 3 from J, leaving 9 bases between them. Germline V gene sequence: CDR1 MNHNS, CDR2 SASEGT. CDR3 length: 13 amino acids. The CDR3 DNA reads TGTGCCAGCAACCCAGACTACACCGGGGAGCTGTTTTTT. Encoded protein: CASNPDYTGELFF.

This chain links TRBV27 with TRBJ2-7; 13 bases agree with TRBD2. This CDR3 is built from 15 residues. Germline CDR1 is MNHEY and CDR2 is SMNVEV (reference sequence). J was trimmed by 5 bases and V by 4 bases; bases with no gene match: 5. The CDR3 is CASSSLAGGPHEQYF. The DNA for the CDR3 is TGTGCCAGCAGTTCACTAGCGGGAGGGCCCCACGAGCAGTACTTC.

The V gene is TRBV5-6, the J gene TRBJ2-7; D remains ambiguous. CDR1 SGHDT and CDR2 YYEEEE come from the germline V gene. The CDR3 spans 11 residues. Trimming took 0 bases from V and 7 from J, leaving 5 bases between them. In nucleotides, the CDR3 is TGTGCCAGCAGCTTGGCCGGAGAGCAGTACTTC. Protein: CASSLAGEQYF.

This clone was detected a few times. The rearrangement joins TRBV30 to TRBJ2-2; no clear D. The CDR3 consists of 12 residues. Germline CDR1 GTSNPN, CDR2 SVGIG (reference sequence). The V and J ends lost 2 bases and 5 bases respectively, with 6 bases between them. The CDR3 loop reads CAWSSNTGELFF. CDR3 coding DNA: TGTGCCTGGAGTTCAAATACCGGGGAGCTGTTTTTT.

V usage is TRBV29-1 and J usage is TRBJ2-1; no definite D call. The CDR3 contains 11 residues. From germline, CDR1 is SQVTM and CDR2 ANQGSEA. Trimming stripped 6 bases from V and 6 bases from J, with 9 bases between. The CDR3 is CSVANLNEQFF. The CDR3 DNA reads TGCAGCGTCGCGAACCTCAATGAGCAGTTCTTC.

V gene TRBV11-3 combines with J gene TRBJ2-1, with a possible D match to TRBD1 (6 bases). The CDR3 consists of 14 residues. The germline CDR1 and CDR2 sequences are SGHNT and YENEEA. The V end lost 3 bases, the J end lost 7 bases, and 13 bases lay between the germline ends. CDR3 sequence: CASSLVGTSNEQFF. In DNA form, the CDR3 reads TGTGCCAGCAGCTTGGTCGGGACATCTAATGAGCAGTTCTTC.

This clone was recorded once. The J gene is TRBJ2-1, the V gene TRBV28, with 7 bases fitting TRBD1. This CDR3 spans 13 amino acids. Unmatched junction bases numbered 6, after V lost 5 bases and J lost 8 bases. The germline V gene encodes CDR1 MDHEN and CDR2 SYDVKM. This chain's CDR3 is CASSPRQGDEQFF. The DNA of the CDR3 is TGTGCCAGCAGTCCACGACAGGGCGATGAGCAGTTCTTC.

The chain has TRBV9 and TRBJ2-3; 11 bases align to TRBD2. V shed 2 bases, J shed 1 base, and the junction held 0 bases outside the gene matches. This CDR3 is 15 amino acids long. Germline CDR1 and CDR2: SGDLS and YYNGEE. CDR3 nucleotide sequence: TGTGCCAGCAGCGTTAGCGGGGGGGGCACAGATACGCAGTATTTT. It specifies CASSVSGGGTDTQYF.

This clone was detected only once. A junction boundary mismatches the germline segment, possibly from a read error. The chain links TRBV11-2 to TRBJ2-1; unclear D gene. The CDR3 has 12 residues. The germline V gene has CDR1 SGHAT and CDR2 FQNNGV. The CDR3 DNA reads as TGTGCCAGCAGTTTAGCTTTGAATGAGCAGTTCTTC. Its protein is CASSLALNEQFF.

This clone has only one observation. The gene calls are TRBV5-4 and TRBJ2-3, with 9 bases lining up with TRBD2. Germline V gene data show CDR1 as SGHNT and CDR2 as YYREEE (reference sequence). The ends lost 3 bases at V and 4 bases at J; junction bases unmatched: 6. The CDR3 is 15 residues long. The CDR3 is CASSSAGGGPDTQYF. The DNA of the CDR3 is TGTGCCAGCAGCTCAGCGGGAGGAGGGCCAGATACGCAGTATTTT.

This clone was seen just once. The V gene is TRBV6-5, the J gene TRBJ1-3; no definite D call. V was clipped by 6 bases and J by 2 bases, with 11 bases between them. The CDR3 contains 14 residues. CDR1 is MNHEY, CDR2 SVGAGI, per germline. DNA for the CDR3: TGTGCCAGCAGACCACGGGAGGCTGGAAACACCATATATTTT. It yields the protein CASRPREAGNTIYF.

This clone was observed a single time. This chain uses TRBV19 with TRBJ2-4; D not resolved. Germline V gives CDR1 LNHDA, CDR2 SQIVND (reference sequence). CDR3 length: 17 amino acids. V lost 5 bases, J lost 3 bases, and 20 bases lay in between. The CDR3 spells CASSLSLTHQDKNIQYF. The CDR3, as DNA: TGTGCCAGTAGTCTATCCCTGACACACCAGGACAAAAACATTCAGTACTTC. The variable domain in full, completed from reference TRBV19 and TRBJ2-4, reads DGGITQSPKYLFRKEGQNVTLSCEQNLNHDAMYWYRQDPGQGLRLIYYSQIVNDFQKGDIAEGYSVSREKKESFPLTVTSAQKNPTAFYLCASSLSLTHQDKNIQYFGAGTRLSVL.

V gene TRBV19 combines with J gene TRBJ1-2; 8 bases agree with TRBD1. Trimming at V came to 5 bases and at J to 3 bases, leaving 14 bases not matched to a gene. Germline values: CDR1 LNHDA, CDR2 SQIVND (reference sequence). The CDR3 consists of 17 residues. CDR3 protein: CASSLPTGAAHHYGYTF. The CDR3 region has the DNA TGTGCCAGTAGTCTCCCGACAGGGGCCGCTCATCACTATGGCTACACCTTC. Full variable domain (missing parts from reference TRBV19 and TRBJ1-2): DGGITQSPKYLFRKEGQNVTLSCEQNLNHDAMYWYRQDPGQGLRLIYYSQIVNDFQKGDIAEGYSVSREKKESFPLTVTSAQKNPTAFYLCASSLPTGAAHHYGYTFGSGTRLTVV.

The chain has TRBV2 and TRBJ1-1; TRBD1 aligns across 9 bases. The CDR3 length is 16 residues. Germline CDR1 reads SNHLY; CDR2 reads FYNNEI. Unmatched junction bases numbered 9, after V lost 2 bases and J lost 5 bases. This chain's CDR3 is CASSEHYRGRETEAFF. The DNA for the CDR3 is TGTGCCAGCAGTGAACACTACAGGGGGCGGGAAACTGAAGCTTTCTTT.

The V call is TRBV13, the J call TRBJ1-6; D gene ambiguous. The CDR3 is 18 residues long. The germline CDR1 and CDR2 sequences are PRHDT and FYEKMQ (reference sequence). V was clipped by 3 bases and J by 10 bases, with 25 bases between them. The DNA for the CDR3 is TGTGCCAGCAGCTTGAGGTCAGGAAGAGGAGGGTATATATCACCCCTCCACTTT. Protein sequence: CASSLRSGRGGYISPLHF.

V usage is TRBV2 and J usage is TRBJ1-4; D not certain. V was cut by 7 bases and J by 0 bases, with 9 bases left in between. The CDR3 sequence is 14 residues long. Germline values: CDR1 SNHLY, CDR2 FYNNEI. CDR3: CASISQATNEKLFF. The CDR3 DNA is TGTGCCAGCATTTCACAAGCAACTAATGAAAAACTGTTTTTT.

The chain employs TRBV20-1 and TRBJ2-1; D ambiguous. V lost 1 base and J lost 5, with 3 bases in between. The germline V gene encodes CDR1 DFQATT and CDR2 SNEGSKA (reference sequence). The CDR3 has 11 residues. The CDR3, as DNA: TGCAGTGCTAGAGGTAACAATGAGCAGTTCTTC. Amino acids: CSARGNNEQFF.

The rearrangement joins TRBV2 to TRBJ1-3; D is unclear. The CDR3 length is 15 residues. V lost 4 bases to trimming and J lost 0 bases, with 10 bases between them. Germline values: CDR1 SNHLY, CDR2 FYNNEI. As DNA, the CDR3 is TGTGCCAGCAGTGCGGCGGGGTACTCTGGAAACACCATATATTTT. It translates to CASSAAGYSGNTIYF.